This T cell receptor (beta chain) is from a study of T cell clusters in autoimmune cytopenias. About the study: The median distinct TRB clonotype count was about 2,400 per sample, from a median roughly 51,000 reads.

Multiplex touch-down PCR amplified TRB using TRB-A and TRB-B pools in one tube. One entry per CDR3 protein, without DNA, is what TCRdb gives after re-calling the multiplex PCR reads. This listing includes about 15,000 distinct CDR3 sequences. Overall study findings and caveats: TRB repertoire shifts in secondary cytopenia and chronic lymphocytic leukemia mostly reflected lymphoma, not autoimmunity. The cluster-lack signature was not seen for secondary cytopenia versus chronic lymphocytic leukemia. No experiment has yet validated the function of the T cell clusters defined in silico.

Each sample's input was 200 to 250 ng genomic DNA, some 34,000 genome equivalents. For this clonotype: Its antigen remains unidentified.

The CDR3 consists of 16 residues. The germline CDR1 and CDR2 sequences are LNHNV and YYDKDF (reference sequence). The sequencing sample was made of peripheral blood. The source of this sequence is a human donor with an autoimmune cytopenia or autoimmune hepatitis (not recorded which). This chain uses TRBV15 with TRBJ1-1. The CDR3 here is CATSRGDGGVNTEAFF.